A selection of T cell receptor beta chains follows, all from one sample in a study of tumor-infiltrating lymphocytes in oesophageal squamous cell carcinoma. TCRdb reprocessed the PCR reads via MiXCR and lists one record per CDR3 protein. This sample has some 15,000 distinct CDR3 sequences, with 45% to 55% found just once. The specimen sequenced was blood. These receptors all stem from a male donor with esophageal squamous cell carcinoma. The CDR3 runs from the conserved cysteine through the conserved F or W. D genes are given only for firm matches. Where a row states a size, it is once, few, many or the class of an expanded clone; other rows omit it.

V,D,J,size,CDR3,DNA
TRBV7-9,NA,TRBJ2-7,many,CASSTGHYEQYF,TGTGCCAGCAGCACGGGCCACTACGAGCAGTACTTC
TRBV7-2,NA,TRBJ2-1,NA,CASSLDGYNEQFF,TGTGCCAGCAGCTTGGACGGTTACAATGAGCAGTTCTTC
TRBV28,NA,TRBJ1-2,NA,CASSLGSRGQYYGYTF,TGTGCCAGCAGTTTAGGCTCCCGGGGGCAGTACTATGGCTACACCTTC
TRBV7-3,TRBD2,TRBJ2-5,NA,CASSLTSSGETQYF,TGTGCCAGCAGCTTAACGAGTAGCGGGGAGACCCAGTACTTC
TRBV6-1,TRBD1,TRBJ2-1,NA,CASSESAGTGYPEQFF,TGTGCCAGCAGTGAAAGTGCGGGGACAGGGTATCCTGAGCAGTTCTTC
TRBV5-4,NA,TRBJ2-3,few,CASSLGGGRADTQYF,TGTGCCAGCAGCCTGGGGGGGGGCCGAGCAGATACGCAGTATTTT
TRBV5-1,TRBD1,TRBJ2-4,few,CASSLDLQGPLAKNIQYF,TGCGCCAGCAGCTTGGATCTACAGGGGCCCTTAGCCAAAAACATTCAGTACTTC
TRBV27,NA,TRBJ1-1,many,CASSFLQGEAFF,TGTGCCAGCAGCTTCTTACAGGGTGAAGCTTTCTTT
TRBV27,TRBD2,TRBJ2-1,NA,CATYLAGGDNEQFF,TGTGCCACCTACCTAGCGGGGGGTGACAATGAGCAGTTCTTC
TRBV6-8,NA,TRBJ2-3,NA,CASSYGGRTDTQYF,TGTGCCAGCAGTTACGGCGGGCGCACAGATACGCAGTATTTT
TRBV7-9,TRBD1,TRBJ1-1,NA,CASSLASWSGGNTEAFF,TGTGCCAGCAGCTTAGCTTCATGGTCAGGGGGGAACACTGAAGCTTTCTTT
TRBV7-6,NA,TRBJ1-6,NA,CVSSWNNSPLHF,TGTGTCAGCAGCTGGAATAATTCACCCCTCCACTTT
TRBV28,TRBD1,TRBJ2-3,once,CASSWGQSTDTQYF,TGTGCCAGCAGTTGGGGACAGAGCACAGATACGCAGTATTTT
TRBV7-6,TRBD2,TRBJ2-1,few,CASSLARSGTYNEQFF,TGTGCCAGCAGCTTAGCGCGGAGCGGGACGTACAATGAGCAGTTCTTC
TRBV7-2,TRBD2,TRBJ2-5,NA,CASSLGPLAGQETQYF,TGTGCCAGCAGCTTAGGTCCCCTAGCGGGGCAAGAGACCCAGTACTTC
TRBV11-1,NA,TRBJ2-5,NA,CASSSYRVQETQYF,TGTGCCAGCAGCTCCTACAGGGTCCAAGAGACCCAGTACTTC
TRBV5-8,TRBD1,TRBJ2-7,many,CASTQGAMNEQYF,TGTGCCAGCACCCAGGGGGCGATGAACGAGCAGTACTTC
TRBV5-4,TRBD2,TRBJ2-1,NA,CASSLPRTSGHNEQFF,TGTGCCAGCAGCTTGCCGCGGACTAGCGGACACAATGAGCAGTTCTTC
TRBV7-8,NA,TRBJ2-4,medium-sized,CASSLDRWMAKNIQYF,TGTGCCAGCAGCTTAGATCGTTGGATGGCCAAAAACATTCAGTACTTC
TRBV7-2,TRBD2,TRBJ2-7,NA,CASSRTSGSGYEQYF,TGTGCCAGCAGCCGCACTAGCGGGAGTGGGTACGAGCAGTACTTC
TRBV7-9,NA,TRBJ2-5,many,CASSLEVGLRPQETQYF,TGTGCCAGCAGCTTAGAGGTTGGGCTACGGCCCCAAGAGACCCAGTACTTC
TRBV28,TRBD1,TRBJ2-7,many,CASSLGTVLAYEQYF,TGTGCCAGCAGTCTTGGGACAGTACTCGCCTACGAGCAGTACTTC
TRBV6-1,TRBD1,TRBJ2-3,NA,CASRKTGGVDTQYF,TGTGCCAGCAGGAAGACAGGGGGCGTAGATACGCAGTATTTT
TRBV7-4,TRBD2,TRBJ2-3,NA,CASSLAPFLAEILTDTQYF,TGTGCCAGCAGCTTAGCTCCCTTCCTAGCGGAAATTCTAACAGATACGCAGTATTTT
TRBV7-9,NA,TRBJ2-2,NA,CASSLGRNTGELFF,TGTGCCAGCAGCCTGGGACGGAACACCGGGGAGCTGTTTTTT
TRBV5-5,NA,TRBJ1-6,few,CASSPWRQNNSPLHF,TGTGCCAGCAGCCCCTGGAGGCAGAATAATTCACCCCTCCACTTT